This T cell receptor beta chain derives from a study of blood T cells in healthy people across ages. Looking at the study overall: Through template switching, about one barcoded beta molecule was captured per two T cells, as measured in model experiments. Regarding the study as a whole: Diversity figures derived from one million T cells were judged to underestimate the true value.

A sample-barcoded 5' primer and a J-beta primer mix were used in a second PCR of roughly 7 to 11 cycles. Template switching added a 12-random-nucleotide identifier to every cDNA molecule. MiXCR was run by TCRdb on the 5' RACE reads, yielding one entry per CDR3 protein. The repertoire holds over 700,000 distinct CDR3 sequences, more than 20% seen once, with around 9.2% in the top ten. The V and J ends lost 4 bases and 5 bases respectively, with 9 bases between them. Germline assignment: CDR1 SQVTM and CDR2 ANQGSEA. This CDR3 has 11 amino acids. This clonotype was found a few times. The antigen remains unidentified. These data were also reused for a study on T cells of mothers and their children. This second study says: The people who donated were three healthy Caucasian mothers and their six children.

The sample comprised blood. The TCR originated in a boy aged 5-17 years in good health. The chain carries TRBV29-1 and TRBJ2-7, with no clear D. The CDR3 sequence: CSVATRDEQYF. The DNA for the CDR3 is TGCAGCGTTGCGACGCGAGACGAGCAGTACTTC.